The 30 T cell receptor beta chains reported below all come from one sample, sequenced in a study of T cell repertoires in cytomegalovirus infection (dated by TCRdb to between 2019 and 2020). Sequencing was performed on an Illumina HiSeq 1500. TCRdb reanalyzed the raw reads on its own, using fastp at Q25 for trimming and MiXCR for clone calling, and kept in-frame beta chains. One record per CDR3 amino acid sequence lists the most common genes and DNA. Here the sample has about 51,000 distinct CDR3 sequences; about a fifth occur a single time. The top ten clonotypes cover roughly 29% of the sample. The sample's treatment or condition, from its label and the paper: in vitro stimulation with specific CMV peptide epitopes to enrich CMV-specific T cells. These TCRs' antigens remain unknown. Sequencing used CD8+ T cells from cultured PBMCs, obtained from culture after CMV antigen stimulation. The receptors derive from a human donor in good health (CMV status not recorded). Some clones in this sample may be carry-over from other donors' samples.

The gene calls are TRBV7-9 and TRBJ1-6; no reliable D call. Trimming took off 3 bases at V and 7 bases at J, with 13 bases between the two ends. This CDR3 is built from 15 residues. The germline gives CDR1 SEHNR, CDR2 FQNEAQ (reference sequence). The CDR3, as DNA: TGTGCCAGCAGCTTGGGCTCGCCCCTGAATTCACCCCTCCACTTT. This codes for CASSLGSPLNSPLHF.

The chain combines TRBV4-1 with TRBJ1-1; D is uncertain. The CDR3 loop spans 15 amino acids. Germline lookup yields CDR1 MGHRA and CDR2 YSYEKL. Trimming shortened V by 3 bases and J by 3 bases, and 14 bases separated the two germline ends. CDR3 DNA sequence: TGCGCCAGCAGCCAGGAAGATTACGGGGACACTGAAGCTTTCTTT. Its protein product is CASSQEDYGDTEAFF.

The rearrangement uses TRBV7-2 and TRBJ2-5; possibly TRBD2 for D (7 bases). The CDR3 has 15 amino acids. Between the trimmed V and J ends, which lost 1 base and 5 bases, there was a span of 14 bases. Per germline, CDR1 SGHTA and CDR2 FQGNSA. The CDR3 loop is CASSLDAGEGETQYF. CDR3 coding DNA: TGTGCCAGCAGCTTAGACGCAGGGGAGGGGGAGACCCAGTACTTC.

This clonotype was seen a few times. This sequence joins TRBV7-2 and TRBJ1-2; D call uncertain. Per germline, CDR1 SGHTA and CDR2 FQGNSA. This CDR3 comprises 15 residues. V shed 3 bases and J shed 6 bases, with 17 bases lying between them. The DNA for the CDR3 is TGTGCCAGCAGCTTGTTATGGTACACTAGCGATGGCTACACCTTC. Its protein product is CASSLLWYTSDGYTF.

The V call is TRBV12-3 or TRBV12-4, the J call TRBJ1-2; no reliable D call. The CDR3 has 13 amino acids. The V end lost 3 bases, the J end lost 2 bases, and 7 bases lay between the germline ends. CDR3: CASSFRENYGYTF. The CDR3 nucleotides are TGTGCCAGCAGTTTCCGGGAAAACTATGGCTACACCTTC.

This clonotype was detected only a few times. The chain is built from TRBV7-9 and TRBJ2-2; TRBD2 might be the D (6 bases). V gave up 5 bases and J gave up 1 base, with 14 bases separating them. This CDR3 has 16 residues. Germline assignment: CDR1 SEHNR and CDR2 FQNEAQ (reference sequence). Here the CDR3 DNA reads TGTGCCAGCAGCACGGTCTTGCGGGGGAACACCGGGGAGCTGTTTTTT. This translates into CASSTVLRGNTGELFF. Based on the CDR3 plus reference TRBV7-9 and TRBJ2-2, the full variable domain is DTGVSQNPRHKITKRGQNVTFRCDPISEHNRLYWYRQTLGQGPEFLTYFQNEAQLEKSRLLSDRFSAERPKGSFSTLEIQRTEQGDSAMYLCASSTVLRGNTGELFFGEGSRLTVL.

This clonotype occurred a few times. This chain links TRBV19 with TRBJ2-7, with D possibly TRBD2 on 6 matching bases. Germline loops: CDR1 LNHDA, CDR2 SQIVND (reference sequence). This CDR3 region has 15 residues. V shed 3 bases and J shed 0 bases, with 12 bases lying between them. The CDR3 protein is CASSMGVGSSYEQYF. DNA of the CDR3: TGTGCCAGTAGTATGGGGGTCGGGAGCTCCTACGAGCAGTACTTC.

CDR3 coding DNA: TGTGCCAGCAGCCCTAGGTTTGGCGGGAGGTCGACATCCTACAATGAGCAGTTCTTC. It yields the protein CASSPRFGGRSTSYNEQFF. The chain employs TRBV7-6 and TRBJ2-1; 8 bases align to TRBD2. Germline values: CDR1 SGHVS, CDR2 FNYEAQ. V shed 5 bases, J shed 1 base, and the junction held 16 bases outside the gene matches. The CDR3 covers 19 residues.

This clonotype was picked up many times. The CDR3 protein is CASSSRSGGTSGEQFF. CDR3 in DNA: TGTGCCAGCAGTTCCCGCTCGGGCGGGACGTCCGGGGAGCAGTTCTTC. J is TRBJ2-1 and V is TRBV7-7, with D perhaps matching TRBD2 (6 bases). Between the trimmed V and J ends, which lost 6 bases and 10 bases, there was a span of 25 bases. The CDR3 is made up of 16 amino acids. Germline V lookup: CDR1 SSHAT, CDR2 FNYEAQ (reference sequence).

The chain uses TRBV28 and TRBJ2-7; TRBD1 or TRBD2 may be the D gene (5 bases each). CDR3 length equals 16 residues. V lost 7 bases and J 7 bases, leaving 26 bases between the germline ends. CDR1 MDHEN and CDR2 SYDVKM come from the germline V gene. Written as DNA, the CDR3 is TGTGCCAGCAACCCTCTTAGCCGACCCCTGAGGGGTGAGCAGTACTTC. Translating gives CASNPLSRPLRGEQYF.

The V gene is TRBV27, the J gene TRBJ2-7, with D possibly matching TRBD1 (5 bases). Per germline, CDR1 MNHEY and CDR2 SMNVEV (reference sequence). The V and J ends lost 0 bases and 7 bases respectively, with 10 bases between them. This CDR3 region has 13 residues. The CDR3 coding sequence is TGTGCCAGCAGTTTATCGCAGGGTGGGGAGCAGTACTTC. As protein: CASSLSQGGEQYF.

The chain employs TRBV5-1 and TRBJ2-7; either TRBD1 or TRBD2 may supply D (5 bases each). The CDR3 has 14 amino acids. V shed 3 bases and J shed 2 bases, with 12 bases lying between them. Germline loops: CDR1 SGHRS, CDR2 YFSETQ. This chain's CDR3 is CASSWGPVTYEQYF. The CDR3 coding sequence is TGCGCCAGCAGCTGGGGACCAGTTACCTACGAGCAGTACTTC.

This clonotype was picked up a small number of times. For the CDR3, the DNA is TGTGCCAGTAGTATCTGGGCGGTTGCCTCTGGGGCCAACGTCCTGACTTTC. Protein: CASSIWAVASGANVLTF. The V call is TRBV19, the J call TRBJ2-6; D uncertain. CDR1 and CDR2 from the germline V gene are LNHDA and SQIVND (reference sequence). V lost 3 bases and J lost 0, with 12 bases in between. The CDR3 is 17 amino acids.

In this sample, this clonotype turned up a few times. The rearrangement links TRBV11-1 to TRBJ2-1; 7 bases match TRBD1. The CDR3 loop spans 15 amino acids. Trimming at V came to 1 base and at J to 6 bases, leaving 6 bases not matched to a gene. Germline V gives CDR1 SGHAT, CDR2 FQDESV (reference sequence). CDR3 protein: CASSLGQGGSNEQFF. The CDR3 coding sequence is TGTGCCAGCAGCTTAGGACAGGGTGGGTCCAATGAGCAGTTCTTC.

This chain connects TRBV7-2 to TRBJ2-5, with D unresolved. The V and J ends lost 0 bases and 2 bases respectively, with 10 bases between them. The CDR3 contains 15 residues. In germline, CDR1 is SGHTA, CDR2 FQGNSA. CDR3 in amino acids: CASSLAWGRQETQYF. The DNA of the CDR3 is TGTGCCAGCAGCTTAGCTTGGGGTCGTCAAGAGACCCAGTACTTC.

The rearrangement uses TRBV20-1 and TRBJ2-3; tentative D call: TRBD2 (5 bases). The germline V gene encodes CDR1 DFQATT and CDR2 SNEGSKA (reference sequence). This CDR3 contains 16 residues. Trimming shortened V by 0 bases and J by 5 bases, and 18 bases separated the two germline ends. The CDR3 DNA is TGCAGTGCTAGAGATCGGCGAGGGCGGTTGGGAGATACGCAGTATTTT. It codes for CSARDRRGRLGDTQYF.

In its sample, this clonotype was seen a few times. V and J are TRBV9 and TRBJ1-4, with TRBD1 identical over 8 bases. Per germline, CDR1 SGDLS and CDR2 YYNGEE. CDR3 length equals 15 residues. V was pared by 0 bases and J by 6 bases, with 4 bases of the junction left unmatched. Written as DNA, the CDR3 is TGTGCCAGCAGCGTAGCGGCAGGGGGCGATGAAAAACTGTTTTTT. Amino acids: CASSVAAGGDEKLFF.

The chain joins TRBV7-8 to TRBJ2-1, with a possible D match to TRBD2 (7 bases). Germline V gene lookup returns CDR1 SGHVS and CDR2 FQNEAQ. V gave up 0 bases and J gave up 9 bases, with 18 bases separating them. There are 16 residues in the CDR3. CDR3 nucleotides: TGTGCCAGCAGCTTAGCTAGGGGGGGGATTTTAGTTGAGCAGTTCTTC. Amino acid sequence: CASSLARGGILVEQFF.

This clonotype was seen a single time. This CDR3 is CSALRVNTEAFF. In nucleotides, the CDR3 is TGCAGTGCTTTACGGGTGAACACTGAAGCTTTCTTT. The chain couples TRBV20-1 to TRBJ1-1; D uncertain. V was shortened by 5 bases and J by 0 bases, with 7 bases between the two germline ends. The length of the CDR3 is 12 residues. Germline CDR1 is DFQATT and CDR2 is SNEGSKA (reference sequence).

This sequence joins TRBV11-3 and TRBJ1-1, with D unresolved. The V end lost 0 bases, the J end lost 3 bases, and 14 bases lay between the germline ends. Germline assignment: CDR1 SGHNT and CDR2 YENEEA. The CDR3 is made up of 16 amino acids. CDR3 residues: CASSLDLPQSDTEAFF. The DNA of the CDR3 is TGTGCCAGCAGCTTAGACCTACCTCAATCGGACACTGAAGCTTTCTTT.

This clonotype was found many times. This chain connects TRBV6-1 to TRBJ2-3, with 13 nucleotides matching TRBD2. The germline V gene encodes CDR1 MNHNS and CDR2 SASEGT. With 4 bases clipped from V and 4 bases from J, the junction kept 14 bases outside the gene matches. This CDR3 contains 19 residues. In nucleotides, the CDR3 is TGTGCCAGCAGTGCCGGGACTAGCGGGGTTGAATTCCGGTCAGATACGCAGTATTTT. Its translation is CASSAGTSGVEFRSDTQYF.

V is TRBV7-3 and J is TRBJ2-2; D call uncertain. The CDR3 runs 12 residues. V was shortened by 4 bases and J by 4 bases, with 4 bases between the two germline ends. Germline-derived CDR1 and CDR2 are SGHTA and FQGTGA. The CDR3 nucleotides are TGTGCCAGCAGCTGGATCACCGGGGAGCTGTTTTTT. Translation gives CASSWITGELFF.

This clonotype was found a few times. The chain links TRBV27 to TRBJ2-1; D remains unclear. V was cut by 3 bases and J by 5 bases, with 5 bases left in between. The CDR3 is 12 residues long. Germline V gene lookup returns CDR1 MNHEY and CDR2 SMNVEV (reference sequence). CDR3 sequence reads: CASSFRDNEQFF. CDR3 coding DNA: TGTGCCAGCAGTTTTCGGGACAATGAGCAGTTCTTC.

V usage is TRBV7-2 and J usage is TRBJ1-1; D remains ambiguous. Germline V gene lookup returns CDR1 SGHTA and CDR2 FQGNSA. The length of the CDR3 is 14 residues. Trimming left V 2 bases short and J 5 bases short, with 12 bases between. The CDR3 region has the DNA TGTGCCAGCAGCTTAAAAGGCCTAGGGACTGAAGCTTTCTTT. Translation: CASSLKGLGTEAFF.

This clonotype was seen only a few times. The rearrangement joins TRBV7-6 to TRBJ2-2, with D possibly being TRBD1 (5 bases). Germline V gene data show CDR1 as SGHVS and CDR2 as FNYEAQ. Between the trimmed V and J ends, which lost 4 bases and 1 base, there was a span of 7 bases. CDR3 length: 14 residues. The CDR3 nucleotides read TGTGCCAGCAGCTCACAGGTGAACACCGGGGAGCTGTTTTTT. Protein product: CASSSQVNTGELFF. Combining the CDR3 with reference TRBV7-6 and TRBJ2-2 gives the whole variable domain GAGVSQSPRYKVTKRGQDVALRCDPISGHVSLYWYRQALGQGPEFLTYFNYEAQQDKSGLPNDRFSAERPEGSISTLTIQRTEQRDSAMYRCASSSQVNTGELFFGEGSRLTVL.

This clonotype was seen a handful of times. The chain has TRBV7-9 and TRBJ2-7; 7 bases are a match to TRBD2. Germline lookup yields CDR1 SEHNR and CDR2 FQNEAQ (reference sequence). V shed 7 bases, J shed 0 bases, and the junction held 9 bases outside the gene matches. The CDR3 spans 15 residues. The CDR3 nucleotides are TGTGCCAGCATCTTGGGGGGGGGGACCTCCTACGAGCAGTACTTC. It is translated as CASILGGGTSYEQYF.

This rearrangement joins TRBV12-3 or TRBV12-4 to TRBJ2-3, with D maybe TRBD2 (6 bases). Between the trimmed V and J ends, which lost 5 bases and 3 bases, there was a span of 18 bases. The CDR3 totals 16 residues. CDR3 in DNA: TGTGCCAGCAGTGGAGGGCGAGGGAAACGGACAGATACGCAGTATTTT. Translated, it gives CASSGGRGKRTDTQYF.

The gene calls are TRBV27 and TRBJ2-2, with D possibly being TRBD1 or TRBD2 (5 bases each). V shed 0 bases and J shed 7 bases, with 9 bases lying between them. Germline V gene lookup returns CDR1 MNHEY and CDR2 SMNVEV (reference sequence). This CDR3 region has 14 residues. The CDR3 DNA is TGTGCCAGCAGTTTATCGTGGGGGAACGGGGAGCTGTTTTTT. It is translated as CASSLSWGNGELFF.

The V gene is TRBV7-9, the J gene TRBJ2-7; D unclear. The CDR3 sequence is 16 residues long. V was trimmed by 5 bases and J by 9 bases, leaving 26 bases between them. Germline V gene sequence: CDR1 SEHNR, CDR2 FQNEAQ (reference sequence). The CDR3 spells CASSPPGLVLLDGQYF. The CDR3 nucleotides are TGTGCCAGCAGCCCTCCGGGCTTGGTTCTCCTAGACGGGCAGTACTTC.

This clonotype was found a few times. This sequence joins TRBV9 and TRBJ2-1; 7 positions match TRBD2. The CDR3 sequence is 16 residues long. CDR1 is SGDLS, CDR2 YYNGEE, per germline. J lost 8 bases, V lost 4 bases, and 15 bases had no gene match. CDR3 sequence: CASSPSGGRAVDEQFF. The CDR3 nucleotides read TGTGCCAGCAGCCCCAGCGGAGGGAGGGCGGTGGATGAGCAGTTCTTC.